Below, 5 T cell receptor beta chains from the same sample are listed, as sequenced in a study of T-cell reconstitution after alpha-beta-depleted transplantation in children. A library of TCRbeta sequences, prepared with unique molecular identifiers, was generated. MiXCR, run by TCRdb on the PCR reads, gives a single entry per CDR3 protein. Of about 120,000 distinct CDR3 sequences listed, around a tenth are singletons. Sequences were derived from PBMCs from the stem cell graft donor, sampled from the stem cell graft. These receptors were taken from a human donor who donated a stem cell graft to a child with acute lymphoblastic leukemia.

Ten or more counts support this clonotype. J is TRBJ1-5 and V is TRBV7-2; 8 bases agree with TRBD1. The V gene's germline CDR1 is SGHTA and CDR2 FQGNSA. The CDR3 loop spans 14 amino acids. Unmatched junction bases numbered 5, after V lost 7 bases and J lost 3 bases. The CDR3 DNA is TGTGCCAGCACAGGACAGGGTGACAATCAGCCCCAGCATTTT. Translating it yields CASTGQGDNQPQHF.

The sample holds many counts of this clonotype. The chain couples TRBV4-3 to TRBJ1-2; D unclear. The CDR3 consists of 12 residues. V was pared by 1 base and J by 8 bases, with 8 bases between. CDR1 and CDR2 from the germline V gene are LGHNA and YSLEER. CDR3 in amino acids: CASSQGSWGYTF. DNA for the CDR3: TGCGCCAGCAGCCAAGGGTCCTGGGGCTACACCTTC.

This clonotype was detected a few times. The chain uses TRBV19 and TRBJ2-1, with D possibly being TRBD2 (5 bases). The CDR3 totals 14 residues. V was shortened by 6 bases and J by 0 bases, with 9 bases between the two germline ends. Germline CDR1 LNHDA, CDR2 SQIVND (reference sequence). The CDR3 coding sequence is TGTGCCAGTAGGAAGCGGAGCTCCTACAATGAGCAGTTCTTC. This encodes CASRKRSSYNEQFF. The variable domain in full, with the rest retrieved from reference TRBV19 and TRBJ2-1, is DGGITQSPKYLFRKEGQNVTLSCEQNLNHDAMYWYRQDPGQGLRLIYYSQIVNDFQKGDIAEGYSVSREKKESFPLTVTSAQKNPTAFYLCASRKRSSYNEQFFGPGTRLTVL.

There are many counts of this clonotype. V gene TRBV20-1 combines with J gene TRBJ2-4; D not resolved. The CDR3 has 16 amino acids. Trimming took 0 bases from V and 0 from J, leaving 12 bases between them. Germline-derived CDR1 and CDR2 are DFQATT and SNEGSKA (reference sequence). DNA of the CDR3: TGCAGTGCTAGAGATCTGACGAGATTAGCCAAAAACATTCAGTACTTC. Amino acids: CSARDLTRLAKNIQYF.

This clonotype was recorded at least ten times. This chain connects TRBV7-9 to TRBJ2-1; 12 bases agree with TRBD1. The CDR3 length is 16 residues. Looked up from germline, CDR1 is SEHNR and CDR2 is FQNEAQ (reference sequence). With V trimmed by 0 bases and J by 9 bases, 6 bases remained unmatched. CDR3 loop: CASSLARGQGAIEQFF. The CDR3 DNA reads TGTGCCAGCAGCTTAGCGAGGGGACAGGGGGCGATTGAGCAGTTCTTC.